The 25 T cell receptor beta chains below come from one sample, sequenced in a study of T cell responses to AZD1222 COVID-19 vaccine. Clones were read by immunoSEQ multiplex PCR, and TCRdb kept only the in-frame ones, dropping some. Of approximately 80,000 clones in the sample, 70% to 90% are singletons; the top ten hold about 9.4%. This specimen was peripheral blood, taken 28 days after the second AZD1222 dose. The source is an adult who received the AZD1222 COVID-19 vaccine.

This clone is a singleton in its sample. CDR3 sequence reads: CASSFLGFTDTQYF. In DNA, the CDR3 is TGCGCCAGCAGCTTTTTAGGGTTTACAGATACGCAGTATTTT. The rearrangement uses TRBV5-1 and TRBJ2-3; D not resolved. Germline lookup yields CDR1 SGHRS and CDR2 YFSETQ. The CDR3 sequence is 14 residues long. The V end lost 2 bases, the J end lost 3 bases, and 10 bases lay between the germline ends. The complete variable domain, with remaining parts taken from reference TRBV5-1 and TRBJ2-3, reads KAGVTQTPRYLIKTRGQQVTLSCSPISGHRSVSWYQQTPGQGLQFLFEYFSETQRNKGNFPGRFSGRQFSNSRSEMNVSTLELGDSALYLCASSFLGFTDTQYFGPGTRLTVL.

The genes are TRBV4-2 and TRBJ2-7; D remains ambiguous. Germline assignment: CDR1 LGHNA and CDR2 YNFKEQ. The ends were cut back, 0 bases at V and 6 bases at J, with 15 bases in the middle. The CDR3 spans 15 residues. CDR3 nucleotide sequence: TGTGCCAGCAGCCAAGAAGGGTCACAAGCCCGCGAGCAGTACTTC. This translates into CASSQEGSQAREQYF.

This clone was observed a single time. The chain has TRBV20-1 and TRBJ2-1; 10 bases match TRBD2. The CDR3 extends over 15 amino acids. The germline V gene has CDR1 DFQATT and CDR2 SNEGSKA (reference sequence). V lost 3 bases and J lost 3; bases outside the gene matches: 5. The CDR3 sequence is CSASASGGRYNEQFF. The CDR3 DNA follows: TGCAGTGCTAGTGCTAGCGGGGGCCGCTACAATGAGCAGTTCTTC.

The chain couples TRBV4-1 to TRBJ1-5; TRBD1 agrees at 7 bases. The V segment lost 2 bases and the J segment 3 bases; nucleotides outside the gene matches: 4. This CDR3 is built from 15 residues. The V gene's germline CDR1 is MGHRA and CDR2 YSYEKL. The CDR3 region has the DNA TGCGCCAGCAGCCAAACGGACAGGAACAATCAGCCCCAGCATTTT. Protein product: CASSQTDRNNQPQHF.

This chain connects TRBV29-1 to TRBJ2-3; D is possibly TRBD1 or TRBD2 (5 bases each). The V gene lost 1 base and the J gene lost 2 bases, with 16 bases spanning the gap. The germline gives CDR1 SQVTM, CDR2 ANQGSEA. This CDR3 is 16 amino acids long. CDR3 amino acids: CSVEVGTPYPTDTQYF. The CDR3 coding sequence is TGCAGCGTTGAAGTAGGGACCCCTTACCCCACAGATACGCAGTATTTT.

V is TRBV27 and J is TRBJ1-1; 7 bases are a match to TRBD1. The CDR3 spans 14 residues. From germline, CDR1 is MNHEY and CDR2 SMNVEV (reference sequence). With 6 bases clipped from V and 6 bases from J, the junction kept 10 bases outside the gene matches. In nucleotides, the CDR3 is TGTGCCAGCAGATACAGGGGTAGTCTCTCTGAAGCTTTCTTT. Its protein product is CASRYRGSLSEAFF.

CDR3 region: CASSEGTRVFGLFF. CDR3 nucleotide sequence: TGTGCCAGCAGTGAGGGGACGCGTGTTTTTGGACTGTTTTTT. This sequence joins TRBV2 and TRBJ1-4, with D tentatively TRBD1 (5 bases). Germline V gene data show CDR1 as SNHLY and CDR2 as FYNNEI. CDR3 length: 14 residues. The germline V and J ends were trimmed by 3 bases and 13 bases, with 18 bases remaining between them.

This chain links TRBV25-1 with TRBJ1-2, with 10 nucleotides matching TRBD1. The germline CDR1 and CDR2 sequences are MGHDK and SYGVNS. V gave up 6 bases and J gave up 5 bases; unmatched junction bases: 6. The CDR3 has 14 amino acids. The CDR3 coding sequence is TGTGCCAGCAGCTTGGGACAGGGGCAATATGGCTACACCTTC. It yields the protein CASSLGQGQYGYTF.

The rearrangement links TRBV5-1 to TRBJ1-1; D gene uncertain. CDR3 length: 17 amino acids. Germline CDR1 SGHRS, CDR2 YFSETQ. The V and J ends lost 0 bases and 1 base respectively, with 16 bases between them. The CDR3 protein is CASSLEVMGASNTEAFF. The DNA of the CDR3 is TGCGCCAGCAGCTTGGAAGTTATGGGAGCTTCGAACACTGAAGCTTTCTTT.

This chain joins TRBV30 and TRBJ2-2; 7 bases align to TRBD2. The V segment lost 3 bases and the J segment 6 bases; nucleotides outside the gene matches: 10. The CDR3 covers 15 residues. Germline V lookup: CDR1 GTSNPN, CDR2 SVGIG (reference sequence). The CDR3 nucleotides are TGTGCCTGGAGCCCCCATGGACTAGGGGCCGGGGAGCTGTTTTTT. Protein sequence: CAWSPHGLGAGELFF.

The CDR3 sequence: CASSQTGTRSSYEQYF. In nucleotides, the CDR3 is TGTGCCAGCAGCCAAACGGGGACACGGAGCTCCTACGAGCAGTACTTC. V usage is TRBV2 and J usage is TRBJ2-7; weak D call: TRBD1 (6 bases). Germline CDR1 and CDR2: SNHLY and FYNNEI. The CDR3 spans 16 residues. Trimming cost V 6 bases and J 0 bases, with 18 bases left between them.

V usage is TRBV6-1 and J usage is TRBJ2-7, with TRBD1 identical over 7 bases. Germline V gene lookup returns CDR1 MNHNS and CDR2 SASEGT. The CDR3 contains 15 residues. J was trimmed by 3 bases and V by 2 bases; bases with no gene match: 7. The CDR3 reads CASSEMGQPNYEQYF. The CDR3 nucleotides read TGTGCCAGCAGTGAAATGGGACAGCCCAACTACGAGCAGTACTTC.

This clone came up once. The genes are TRBV4-1 and TRBJ2-7; 7 bases match TRBD2. Judging by the DNA end, TRBJ2-5 fits better; the J call may be wrong. Germline CDR1 is MGHRA and CDR2 is YSYEKL. This CDR3 has 14 residues. As DNA, the CDR3 is TGCGCCAGCAGCCAAGCCAGGGAGGGGGAGACCCAGTACTTC. Amino acids: CASSQAREGETQYF.

There are a few counts of this clone. This sequence joins TRBV25-1 and TRBJ1-4, with 9 nucleotides matching TRBD1. This CDR3 region has 16 residues. Germline V gene lookup returns CDR1 MGHDK and CDR2 SYGVNS. Germline trimming cut 3 bases from V and 7 bases from J; bases unmatched to any gene: 9. CDR3 sequence (DNA): TGTGCCAGCAGTGACTACAGGGGGCAATTTGGTGAAAAACTGTTTTTT. Its translation: CASSDYRGQFGEKLFF.

This clone was observed a single time. The rearrangement joins TRBV7-9 to TRBJ1-5; D is possibly TRBD1 (6 bases). The CDR3 has 15 amino acids. Germline V gene lookup returns CDR1 SEHNR and CDR2 FQNEAQ (reference sequence). V dropped 5 bases and J dropped 7 bases, with 18 bases sitting between them. This CDR3 is CASSQGPPRRQPQHF. CDR3 sequence (DNA): TGTGCCAGCAGCCAGGGGCCCCCCCGGAGACAGCCCCAGCATTTT.

The V and J genes are TRBV20-1 and TRBJ2-3; weak D call: TRBD2 (5 bases). Germline CDR1 DFQATT, CDR2 SNEGSKA (reference sequence). This CDR3 contains 11 residues. With 7 bases removed from V and 7 bases from J, the gap between germline ends came to 12 bases. The CDR3 coding sequence is TGCAGTGTTGACCGGGGTAATACGCAGTATTTT. It specifies CSVDRGNTQYF.

This rearrangement joins TRBV3-1 (or the pseudogene TRBV3-2) to TRBJ2-5, with 9 bases matching TRBD1. This CDR3 has 17 amino acids. With V trimmed by 2 bases and J by 2 bases, 9 bases remained unmatched. From germline, CDR1 is LGHDT and CDR2 YNNKEL (reference sequence). The CDR3 is CASSQLGTGNFQETQYF. CDR3 coding DNA: TGTGCCAGCAGCCAATTGGGGACAGGGAATTTTCAAGAGACCCAGTACTTC.

This clone was seen a handful of times. This chain links TRBV19 with TRBJ2-1; D assignment may be TRBD1 or TRBD2 (5 bases each). V lost 6 bases and J lost 0, with 12 bases in between. This CDR3 contains 15 residues. In germline, CDR1 is LNHDA, CDR2 SQIVND (reference sequence). In DNA, the CDR3 is TGTGCCAGTAGCCAAGGGACCGGCTCCTACAATGAGCAGTTCTTC. This translates into CASSQGTGSYNEQFF.

The chain is built from TRBV18 and TRBJ2-7; perhaps TRBD2 as D (5 bases). Trimming removed 2 bases at V and 2 bases at J, with 13 bases between. CDR1 and CDR2 from the germline V gene are KGHSH and LQKENI. The CDR3 extends over 15 amino acids. Here the CDR3 reads CASSPSGFEAYEQYF. The CDR3 nucleotides read TGTGCCAGCTCACCATCGGGGTTCGAGGCCTACGAGCAGTACTTC.

The chain has TRBV10-1 and TRBJ2-2, with D tentatively TRBD1 or TRBD2 (5 bases each). This CDR3 spans 13 amino acids. V dropped 3 bases and J dropped 8 bases, with 10 bases sitting between them. The germline V gene has CDR1 WNHNN and CDR2 SYGVQD (reference sequence). The CDR3 loop is CASSDSGAGELFF. In nucleotides, the CDR3 is TGCGCCAGCAGTGATTCCGGGGCTGGGGAGCTGTTTTTT.

V and J are TRBV25-1 and TRBJ1-2; no reliable D call. The V end was cut by 2 bases, the J end by 2 bases, with 3 bases between. Looked up from germline, CDR1 is MGHDK and CDR2 is SYGVNS. The CDR3 extends over 12 amino acids. The CDR3 DNA reads as TGTGCCAGCAGTGAACAGAACTATGGCTACACCTTC. Protein sequence: CASSEQNYGYTF.

This clone was picked up one time. The V gene is TRBV12-3 or TRBV12-4, the J gene TRBJ2-7; possibly TRBD1 or TRBD2 for D (5 bases each). CDR3 length: 13 residues. Trimming pared 1 base from V and 6 bases from J, leaving 10 bases between. This CDR3 reads CASSLDVGTEQYF. CDR3 DNA: TGTGCCAGCAGTTTAGATGTAGGGACCGAGCAGTACTTC.

This clone was detected once. The J gene is TRBJ1-2, the V gene TRBV13; 11 bases map to TRBD1. The CDR3 covers 16 residues. Germline CDR1 reads PRHDT; CDR2 reads FYEKMQ (reference sequence). V lost 4 bases, J lost 6 bases, and 10 bases stayed unmatched. CDR3 sequence (DNA): TGTGCCAGCAGCTCCCGGGACAGGGGGTTGATTGATGGCTACACCTTC. It specifies CASSSRDRGLIDGYTF.

The CDR3 spells CASSWETGAYQQYF. The DNA of the CDR3 is TGTGCCAGCAGCTGGGAGACAGGGGCCTATCAGCAGTACTTC. The chain links TRBV7-9 to TRBJ2-7, with TRBD1 identical over 8 bases. The CDR3 loop spans 14 amino acids. With V trimmed by 4 bases and J by 8 bases, 10 bases remained unmatched. Germline CDR1 and CDR2: SEHNR and FQNEAQ (reference sequence).

The rearrangement joins TRBV10-3 to TRBJ2-5, with 15 bases matching TRBD2. The germline V gene encodes CDR1 ENHRY and CDR2 SYGVKD. The length of the CDR3 is 15 residues. V gave up 4 bases and J gave up 8 bases; unmatched junction bases: 5. CDR3 region: CAISGGTSGGHTQYF. Written as DNA, the CDR3 is TGTGCCATCAGTGGTGGGACTAGCGGGGGGCACACCCAGTACTTC.